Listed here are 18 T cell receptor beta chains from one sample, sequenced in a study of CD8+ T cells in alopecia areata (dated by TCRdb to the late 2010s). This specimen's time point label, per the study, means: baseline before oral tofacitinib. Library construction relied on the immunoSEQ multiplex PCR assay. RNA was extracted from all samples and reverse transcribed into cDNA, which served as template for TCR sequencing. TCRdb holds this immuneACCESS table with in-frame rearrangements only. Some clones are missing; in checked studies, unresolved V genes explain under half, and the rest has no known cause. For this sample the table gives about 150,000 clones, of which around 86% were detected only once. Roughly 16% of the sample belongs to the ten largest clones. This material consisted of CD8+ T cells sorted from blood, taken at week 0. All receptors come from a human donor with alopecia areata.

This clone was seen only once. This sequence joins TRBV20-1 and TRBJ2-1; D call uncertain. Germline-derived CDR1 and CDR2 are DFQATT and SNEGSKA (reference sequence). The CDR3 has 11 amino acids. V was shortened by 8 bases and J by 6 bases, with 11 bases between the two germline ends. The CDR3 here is CSMEDPNEQFF. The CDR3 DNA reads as TGCAGTATGGAAGACCCCAATGAGCAGTTCTTC.

The CDR3 DNA reads TGCAGCGTTGGAAAGACCAGCCAGAACACTGAAGCTTTCTTT. This codes for CSVGKTSQNTEAFF. The J gene is TRBJ1-1, the V gene TRBV29-1; D unresolved. This CDR3 has 14 amino acids. V gave up 4 bases and J gave up 1 base, with 13 bases separating them. Germline CDR1 SQVTM, CDR2 ANQGSEA. Based on the CDR3 plus reference TRBV29-1 and TRBJ1-1, the full variable domain is SAVISQKPSRDICQRGTSLTIQCQVDSQVTMMFWYRQQPGQSLTLIATANQGSEATYESGFVIDKFPISRPNLTFSTLTVSNMSPEDSSIYLCSVGKTSQNTEAFFGQGTRLTVV.

The chain's CDR3 is CASSPRDRAYEQYF. For the CDR3, the DNA is TGTGCCAGCTCACCACGGGACAGGGCCTACGAGCAGTACTTC. J is TRBJ2-7 and V is TRBV18, with TRBD1 matching over 9 bases. The V gene end was trimmed by 1 base and the J gene end by 2 bases; junction bases not matched to a gene: 0. Germline CDR1 is KGHSH and CDR2 is LQKENI. The length of the CDR3 is 14 residues.

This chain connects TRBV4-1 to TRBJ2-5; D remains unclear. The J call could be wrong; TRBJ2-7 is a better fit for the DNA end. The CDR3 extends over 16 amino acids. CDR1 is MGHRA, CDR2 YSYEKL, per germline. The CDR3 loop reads CASSQSSVGVSYEQYF. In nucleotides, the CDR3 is TGCGCCAGCAGCCAGTCATCGGTTGGGGTATCCTACGAGCAGTACTTC.

The DNA for the CDR3 is TGTGCCAGCAGAGGGGACAGGGGCACAGATACGCAGTATTTT. Its protein product is CASRGDRGTDTQYF. The rearrangement links TRBV27 to TRBJ2-3, with 9 bases fitting TRBD1. Germline values: CDR1 MNHEY, CDR2 SMNVEV (reference sequence). Germline trimming cut 6 bases from V and 1 base from J; bases unmatched to any gene: 2. The CDR3 totals 14 residues.

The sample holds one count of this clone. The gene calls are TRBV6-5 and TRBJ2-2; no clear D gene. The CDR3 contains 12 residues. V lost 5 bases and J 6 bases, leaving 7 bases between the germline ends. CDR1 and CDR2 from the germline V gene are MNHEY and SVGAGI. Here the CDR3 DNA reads TGTGCCAGCAGTACCCCCCCCGGGGAGCTGTTTTTT. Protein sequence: CASSTPPGELFF.

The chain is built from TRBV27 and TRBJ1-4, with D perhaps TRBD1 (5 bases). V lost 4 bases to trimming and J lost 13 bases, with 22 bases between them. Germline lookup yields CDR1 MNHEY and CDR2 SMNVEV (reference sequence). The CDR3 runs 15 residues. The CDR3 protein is CASSSLGDPWGGLFF. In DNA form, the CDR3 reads TGTGCCAGCAGTTCCCTGGGGGACCCCTGGGGCGGACTGTTTTTT.

DNA of the CDR3: TGTGCCAGCTCGGCCTCTGACAAGGGCGGCTACGAGCAGTACTTC. Translating it yields CASSASDKGGYEQYF. The gene calls are TRBV18 and TRBJ2-7; the D is unclear. Germline V CDR1 and CDR2: KGHSH, LQKENI. Deletions cut 6 bases from V and 3 bases from J, with 18 bases between. The CDR3 runs 15 residues.

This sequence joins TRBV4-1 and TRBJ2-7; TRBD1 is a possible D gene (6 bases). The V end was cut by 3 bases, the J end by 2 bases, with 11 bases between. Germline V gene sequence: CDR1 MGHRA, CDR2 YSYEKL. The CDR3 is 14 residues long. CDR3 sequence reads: CASSQLGHPYEQYF. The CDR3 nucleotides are TGCGCCAGCAGCCAGCTGGGACACCCCTACGAGCAGTACTTC.

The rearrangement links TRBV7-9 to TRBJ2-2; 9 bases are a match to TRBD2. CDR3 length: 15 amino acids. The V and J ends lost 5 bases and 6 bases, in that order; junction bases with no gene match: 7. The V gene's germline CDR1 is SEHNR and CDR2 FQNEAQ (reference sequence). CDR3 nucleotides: TGTGCCAGCAGCGAGAGGACTAGCGTGGCCGGGGAGCTGTTTTTT. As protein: CASSERTSVAGELFF.

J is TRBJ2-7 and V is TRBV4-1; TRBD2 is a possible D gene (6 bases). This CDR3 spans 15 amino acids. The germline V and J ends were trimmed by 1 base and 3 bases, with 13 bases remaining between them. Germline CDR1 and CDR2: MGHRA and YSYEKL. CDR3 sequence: CASSQGYGSRYEQYF. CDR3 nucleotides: TGCGCCAGCAGCCAAGGGTACGGGAGTCGCTACGAGCAGTACTTC.

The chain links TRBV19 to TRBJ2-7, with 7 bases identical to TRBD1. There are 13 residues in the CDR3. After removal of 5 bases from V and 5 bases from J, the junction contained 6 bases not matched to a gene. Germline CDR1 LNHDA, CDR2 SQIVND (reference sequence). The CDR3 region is CASSLTGIDEQYF. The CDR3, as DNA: TGTGCCAGTAGTTTGACAGGGATCGACGAGCAGTACTTC. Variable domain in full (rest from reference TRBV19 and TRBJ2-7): DGGITQSPKYLFRKEGQNVTLSCEQNLNHDAMYWYRQDPGQGLRLIYYSQIVNDFQKGDIAEGYSVSREKKESFPLTVTSAQKNPTAFYLCASSLTGIDEQYFGPGTRLTVT.

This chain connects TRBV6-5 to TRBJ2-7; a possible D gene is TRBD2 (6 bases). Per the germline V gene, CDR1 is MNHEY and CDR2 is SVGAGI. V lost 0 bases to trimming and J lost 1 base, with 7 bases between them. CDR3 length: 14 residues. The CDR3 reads CASSYSAGSYEQYF. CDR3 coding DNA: TGTGCCAGCAGTTACTCGGCGGGATCCTACGAGCAGTACTTC.

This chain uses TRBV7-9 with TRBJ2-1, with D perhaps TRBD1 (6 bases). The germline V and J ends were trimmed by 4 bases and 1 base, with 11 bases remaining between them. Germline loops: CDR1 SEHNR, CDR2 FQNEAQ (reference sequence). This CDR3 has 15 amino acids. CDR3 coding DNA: TGTGCCAGCAGCTCGGACAGAGCTTCCTACAATGAGCAGTTCTTC. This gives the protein CASSSDRASYNEQFF. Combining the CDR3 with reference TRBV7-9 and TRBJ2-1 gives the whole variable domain DTGVSQNPRHKITKRGQNVTFRCDPISEHNRLYWYRQTLGQGPEFLTYFQNEAQLEKSRLLSDRFSAERPKGSFSTLEIQRTEQGDSAMYLCASSSDRASYNEQFFGPGTRLTVL.

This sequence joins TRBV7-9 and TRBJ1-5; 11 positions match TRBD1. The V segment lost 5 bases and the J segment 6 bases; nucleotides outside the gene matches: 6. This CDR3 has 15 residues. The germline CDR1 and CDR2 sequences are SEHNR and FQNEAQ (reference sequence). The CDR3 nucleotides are TGTGCCAGCAGCGGAACCGGGACAGGGGGTCAGCCCCAGCATTTT. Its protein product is CASSGTGTGGQPQHF.

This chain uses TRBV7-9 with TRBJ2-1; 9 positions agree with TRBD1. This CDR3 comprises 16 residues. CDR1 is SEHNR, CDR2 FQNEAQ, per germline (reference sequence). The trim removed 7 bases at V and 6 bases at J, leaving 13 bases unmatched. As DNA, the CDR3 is TGTGCCAGCATCTTCCGGGACAGGGTGAACTTCAATGAGCAGTTCTTC. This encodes CASIFRDRVNFNEQFF.

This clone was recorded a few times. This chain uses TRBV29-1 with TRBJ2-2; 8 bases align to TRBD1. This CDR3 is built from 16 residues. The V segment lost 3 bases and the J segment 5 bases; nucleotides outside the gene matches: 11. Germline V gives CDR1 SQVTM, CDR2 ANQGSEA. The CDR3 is CSVDNRDRGETGELFF. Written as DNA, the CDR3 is TGCAGCGTTGACAACCGAGACAGGGGTGAAACCGGGGAGCTGTTTTTT.

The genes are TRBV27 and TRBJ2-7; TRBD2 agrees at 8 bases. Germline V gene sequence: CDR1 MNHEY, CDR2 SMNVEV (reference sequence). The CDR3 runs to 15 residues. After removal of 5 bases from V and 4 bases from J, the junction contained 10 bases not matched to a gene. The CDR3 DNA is TGTGCCAGCAGTCCCGCGGGGGGAGTTGGATACGAGCAGTACTTC. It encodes CASSPAGGVGYEQYF.